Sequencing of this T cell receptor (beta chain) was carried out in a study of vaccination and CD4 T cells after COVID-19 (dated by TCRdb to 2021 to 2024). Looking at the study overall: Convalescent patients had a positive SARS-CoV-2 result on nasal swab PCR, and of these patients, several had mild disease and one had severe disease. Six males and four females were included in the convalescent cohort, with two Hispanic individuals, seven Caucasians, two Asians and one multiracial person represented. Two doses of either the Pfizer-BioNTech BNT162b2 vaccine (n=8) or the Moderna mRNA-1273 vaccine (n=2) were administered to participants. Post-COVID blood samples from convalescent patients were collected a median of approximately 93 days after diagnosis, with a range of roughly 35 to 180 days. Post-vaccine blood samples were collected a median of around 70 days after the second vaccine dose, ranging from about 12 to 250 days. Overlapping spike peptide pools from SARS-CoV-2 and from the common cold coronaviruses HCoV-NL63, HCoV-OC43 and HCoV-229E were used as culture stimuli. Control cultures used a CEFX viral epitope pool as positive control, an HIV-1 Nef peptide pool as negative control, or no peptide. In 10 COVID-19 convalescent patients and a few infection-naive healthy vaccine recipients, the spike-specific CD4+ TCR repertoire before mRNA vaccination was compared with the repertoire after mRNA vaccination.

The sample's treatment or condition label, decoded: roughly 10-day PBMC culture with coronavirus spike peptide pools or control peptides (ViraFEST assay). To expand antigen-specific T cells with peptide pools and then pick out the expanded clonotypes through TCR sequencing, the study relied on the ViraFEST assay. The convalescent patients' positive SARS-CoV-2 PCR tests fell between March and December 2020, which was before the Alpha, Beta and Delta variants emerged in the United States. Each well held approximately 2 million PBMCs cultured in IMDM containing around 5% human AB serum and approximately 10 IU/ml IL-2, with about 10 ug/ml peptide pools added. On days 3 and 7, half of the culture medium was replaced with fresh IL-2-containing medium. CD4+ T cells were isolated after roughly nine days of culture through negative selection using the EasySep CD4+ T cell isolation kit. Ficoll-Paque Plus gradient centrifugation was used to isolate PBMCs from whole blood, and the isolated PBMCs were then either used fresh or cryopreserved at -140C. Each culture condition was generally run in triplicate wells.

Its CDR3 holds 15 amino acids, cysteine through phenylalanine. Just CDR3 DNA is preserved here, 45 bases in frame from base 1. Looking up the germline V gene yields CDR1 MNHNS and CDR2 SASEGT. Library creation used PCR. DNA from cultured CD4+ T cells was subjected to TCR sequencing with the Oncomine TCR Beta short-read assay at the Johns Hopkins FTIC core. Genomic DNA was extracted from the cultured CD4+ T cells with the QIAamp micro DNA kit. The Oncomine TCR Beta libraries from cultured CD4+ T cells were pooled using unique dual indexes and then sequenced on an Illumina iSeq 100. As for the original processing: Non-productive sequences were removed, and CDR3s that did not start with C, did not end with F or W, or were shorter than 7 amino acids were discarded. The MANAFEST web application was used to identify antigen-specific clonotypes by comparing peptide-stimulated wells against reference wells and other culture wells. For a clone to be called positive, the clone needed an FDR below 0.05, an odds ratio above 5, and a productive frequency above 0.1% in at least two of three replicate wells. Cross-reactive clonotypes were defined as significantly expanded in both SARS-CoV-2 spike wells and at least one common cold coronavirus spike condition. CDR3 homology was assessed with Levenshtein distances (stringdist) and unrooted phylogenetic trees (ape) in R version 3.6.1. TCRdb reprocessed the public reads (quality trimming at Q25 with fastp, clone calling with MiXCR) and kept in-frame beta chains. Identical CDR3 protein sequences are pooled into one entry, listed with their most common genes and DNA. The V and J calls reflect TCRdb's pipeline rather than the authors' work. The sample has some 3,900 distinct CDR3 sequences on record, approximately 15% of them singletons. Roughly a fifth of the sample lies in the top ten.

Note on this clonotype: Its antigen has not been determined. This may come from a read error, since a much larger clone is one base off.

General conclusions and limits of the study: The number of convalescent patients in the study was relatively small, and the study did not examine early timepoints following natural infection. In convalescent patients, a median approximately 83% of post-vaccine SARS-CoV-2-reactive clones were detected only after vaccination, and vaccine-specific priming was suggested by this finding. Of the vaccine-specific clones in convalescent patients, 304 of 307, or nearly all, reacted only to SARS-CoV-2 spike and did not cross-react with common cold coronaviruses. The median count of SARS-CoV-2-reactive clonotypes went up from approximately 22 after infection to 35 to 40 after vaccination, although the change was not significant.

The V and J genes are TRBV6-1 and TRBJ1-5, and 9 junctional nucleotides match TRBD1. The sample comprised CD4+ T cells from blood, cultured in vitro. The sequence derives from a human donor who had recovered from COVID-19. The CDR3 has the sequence CVSSAGQGFNQPQHF. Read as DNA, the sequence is TGTGTCAGCAGTGCGGGACAGGGCTTTAATCAGCCCCAGCATTTT.